Detailed here is one TCR beta chain. The J segment lost 4 bases and the V segment lost 3 bases, leaving 3 bases of the junction unmatched. The germline V gene encodes CDR1 SGHNT and CDR2 YYREEE (reference sequence). The CDR3 has 13 residues. Per the original methods: Amplification with reference gene primers provided the estimates of nucleated cell counts. Here immunoSEQ multiplex PCR was the method, and the copy in TCRdb shows in-frame clones only, minus some. V, J and clone size are those of that table, while D and trimming were read from the DNA. This sample has over 75,000 clones; 85% to 95% occur once, and the top ten carry under 2%. These data are taken from a study of blood T cell repertoires in COVID-19.

Sequenced material: peripheral blood. The TCR comes from a man aged 55 to 70 with acute or convalescent COVID-19. The genes are TRBV5-4 and TRBJ1-1, with TRBD1 identical over 7 bases. CDR3 sequence reads: CASSYDRATEAFF. In DNA form, the CDR3 reads TGTGCCAGCAGCTATGACAGGGCCACTGAAGCTTTCTTT. The whole variable domain, remainder taken from reference TRBV5-4 and TRBJ1-1, is ETGVTQSPTHLIKTRGQQVTLRCSSQSGHNTVSWYQQALGQGPQFIFQYYREEENGRGNFPPRFSGLQFPNYSSELNVNALELDDSALYLCASSYDRATEAFFGQGTRLTVV.